This record covers a single T cell receptor delta chain. This clone was counted between two and nine times. The antigen this receptor binds is unknown. The input lacks base qualities; no much larger clone sits a single base away. This specimen comes from a study of gammadelta T cells in human blood (dated by TCRdb to the early 2020s). General study outcomes and caveats: According to the study, polyclonal expansion of innate gamma-delta T cells immediately after birth appeared to be driven by microbial exposure.

The CDR3 starts with the cysteine, ends with the phenylalanine, and has 18 residues. Just the 54-base CDR3 DNA is kept, in frame starting at base 1. As encoded in the germline V gene, CDR1 is GEAIGNYY while CDR2 is EKD. The V end gives up 5 bases and the J end 0 bases, leaving 13 bases in the junction not matched to a gene. Libraries came from RT-PCR. TCRdb lists the instrument as Illumina MiSeq. Clonotypes were called again by TCRdb from the public reads via CATT, and duplicate nucleotide sequences were then merged into one entry. This sample gives approximately 220 delta-chain clones in total; 11% of them show up just once. About 35% of the sample is taken by the ten largest.

The TCR comes from a newborn. The sample comprised non-Vgamma9Vdelta2 gamma-delta T cells from cord blood. Recombination connected TRDV2 to TRDJ2; TRDD3 agrees with 8 junctional bases. The CDR3 region: CACAPLGVMEALTAQLFF. The nucleotide sequence reads TGTGCCTGTGCTCCACTGGGGGTGATGGAGGCTTTGACAGCACAACTCTTCTTT.